This T cell receptor beta chain appears in the sequencing data of a study of PD-L1 blockade in urothelial cancer. Study-level information: In the mid-2010s therapy began: atezolizumab 1,200 mg intravenously every 3 weeks. Counts from blood samples showed a median of 141,255 T cells. Of under 30 patients, just under 26 were males with bladder-origin urothelial cancer.

CDR1 is LNHDA and CDR2 is SQIVND in the germline V gene (reference sequence). This CDR3 contains 16 residues. Germline trimming cut 7 bases from V and 4 bases from J; bases unmatched to any gene: 12. TCRdb keeps only in-frame clones here, not all; method: immunoSEQ multiplex PCR. The sample lists about 22,000 clones; nearly 90% were seen once. This clone was detected only once. The rearrangement joins TRBV19 to TRBJ2-2; 7 bases match TRBD2. Sequencing used PBMCs, obtained around atezolizumab (anti-PD-L1) treatment. The clonotype was recovered from a woman aged 55-69 years with urothelial cancer. CDR3 sequence reads: CASTDLAGDPTGELFF. As DNA, the CDR3 is TGTGCCAGTACCGATTTGGCGGGAGATCCCACCGGGGAGCTGTTTTTT.